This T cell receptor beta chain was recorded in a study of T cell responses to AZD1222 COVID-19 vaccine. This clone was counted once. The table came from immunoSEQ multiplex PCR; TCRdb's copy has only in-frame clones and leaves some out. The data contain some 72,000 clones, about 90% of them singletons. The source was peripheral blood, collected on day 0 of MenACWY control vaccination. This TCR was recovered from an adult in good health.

DNA of the CDR3: TGTGCCAGTAGTATAGGTCAGTTGAACACTGAAGCTTTCTTT. Translating it yields CASSIGQLNTEAFF. This chain links TRBV19 with TRBJ1-1; no clear D gene. V gave up 1 base and J gave up 0 bases, with 6 bases separating them. The CDR3 covers 14 residues. The V gene's germline CDR1 is LNHDA and CDR2 SQIVND (reference sequence).